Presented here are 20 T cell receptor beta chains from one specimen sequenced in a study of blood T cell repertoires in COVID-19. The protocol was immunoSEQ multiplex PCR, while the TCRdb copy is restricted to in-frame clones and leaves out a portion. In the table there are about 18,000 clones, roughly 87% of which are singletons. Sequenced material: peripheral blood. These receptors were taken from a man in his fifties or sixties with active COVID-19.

The CDR3 sequence: CASRPGSGGELFF. The CDR3 DNA sequence: TGCGCCAGCAGGCCTGGGTCGGGCGGGGAGCTGTTTTTT. The rearrangement uses TRBV5-1 and TRBJ2-2, with D uncertain. Germline assignment: CDR1 SGHRS and CDR2 YFSETQ. CDR3 length equals 13 residues. The V gene lost 5 bases and the J gene lost 7 bases, with 12 bases spanning the gap.

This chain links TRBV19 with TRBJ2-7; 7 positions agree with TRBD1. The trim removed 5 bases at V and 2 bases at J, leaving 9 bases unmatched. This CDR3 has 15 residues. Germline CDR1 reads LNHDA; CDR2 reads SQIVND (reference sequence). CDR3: CASSPGQVITYEQYF. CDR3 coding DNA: TGTGCCAGTAGTCCCGGACAGGTGATTACCTACGAGCAGTACTTC.

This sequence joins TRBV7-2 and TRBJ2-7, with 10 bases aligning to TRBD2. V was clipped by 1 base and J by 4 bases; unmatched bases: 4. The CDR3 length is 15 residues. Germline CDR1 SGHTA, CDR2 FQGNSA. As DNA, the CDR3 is TGTGCCAGCAGCTTAGGTGTAGCGGGAGGTTACGAGCAGTACTTC. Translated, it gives CASSLGVAGGYEQYF. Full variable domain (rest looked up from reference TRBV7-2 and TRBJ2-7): GAGVSQSPSNKVTEKGKDVELRCDPISGHTALYWYRQSLGQGLEFLIYFQGNSAPDKSGLPSDRFSAERTGGSVSTLTIQRTQQEDSAVYLCASSLGVAGGYEQYFGPGTRLTVT.

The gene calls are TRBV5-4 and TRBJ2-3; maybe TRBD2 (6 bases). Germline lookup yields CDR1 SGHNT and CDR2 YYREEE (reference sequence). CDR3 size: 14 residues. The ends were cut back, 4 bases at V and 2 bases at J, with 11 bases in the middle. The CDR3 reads CASSGGRDTDTQYF. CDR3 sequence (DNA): TGTGCCAGCAGCGGGGGGAGAGACACAGATACGCAGTATTTT. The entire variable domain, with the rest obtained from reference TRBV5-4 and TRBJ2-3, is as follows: ETGVTQSPTHLIKTRGQQVTLRCSSQSGHNTVSWYQQALGQGPQFIFQYYREEENGRGNFPPRFSGLQFPNYSSELNVNALELDDSALYLCASSGGRDTDTQYFGPGTRLTVL.

This CDR3 reads CSVDTSGRRGDTQYF. The CDR3 bases are TGCAGCGTTGATACTAGCGGGAGGAGAGGGGATACGCAGTATTTT. The rearrangement links TRBV29-1 to TRBJ2-3; 12 bases line up with TRBD2. The CDR3 is 15 amino acids. The V segment lost 3 bases and the J segment 6 bases; nucleotides outside the gene matches: 7. CDR1 and CDR2 (germline): SQVTM, ANQGSEA.

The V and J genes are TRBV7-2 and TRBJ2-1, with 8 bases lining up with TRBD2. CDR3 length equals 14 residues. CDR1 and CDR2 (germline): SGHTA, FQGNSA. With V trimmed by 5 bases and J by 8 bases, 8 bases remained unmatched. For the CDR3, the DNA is TGTGCCAGCAGCCGGAGCGGGAGCTTCGATGAGCAGTTCTTC. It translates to CASSRSGSFDEQFF.

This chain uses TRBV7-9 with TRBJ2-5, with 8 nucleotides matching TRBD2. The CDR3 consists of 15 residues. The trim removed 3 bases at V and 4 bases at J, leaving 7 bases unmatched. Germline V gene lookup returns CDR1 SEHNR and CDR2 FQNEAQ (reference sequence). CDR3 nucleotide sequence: TGTGCCAGCAGCTTTAGCGGGATTTCCGCAGAGACCCAGTACTTC. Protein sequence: CASSFSGISAETQYF.

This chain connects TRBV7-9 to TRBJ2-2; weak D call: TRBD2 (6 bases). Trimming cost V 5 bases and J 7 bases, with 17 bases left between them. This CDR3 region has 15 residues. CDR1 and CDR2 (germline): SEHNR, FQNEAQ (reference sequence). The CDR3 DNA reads TGTGCCAGCAGCATCCGGGAGTGGGGTGGCGGGGAGCTGTTTTTT. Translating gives CASSIREWGGGELFF.

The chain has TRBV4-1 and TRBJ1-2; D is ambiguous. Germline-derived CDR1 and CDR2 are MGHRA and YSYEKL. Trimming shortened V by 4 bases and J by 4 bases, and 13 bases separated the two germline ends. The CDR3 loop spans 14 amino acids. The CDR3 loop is CASSRILGGYGYTF. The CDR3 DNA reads TGCGCCAGCAGCCGCATCCTAGGAGGCTATGGCTACACCTTC.

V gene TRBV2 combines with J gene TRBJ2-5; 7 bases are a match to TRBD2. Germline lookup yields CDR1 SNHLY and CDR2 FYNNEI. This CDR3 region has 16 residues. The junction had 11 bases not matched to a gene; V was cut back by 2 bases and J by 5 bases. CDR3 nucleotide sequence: TGTGCCAGCAGTGAACCGACGGTGGGGGGGTGGGAGACCCAGTACTTC. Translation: CASSEPTVGGWETQYF.

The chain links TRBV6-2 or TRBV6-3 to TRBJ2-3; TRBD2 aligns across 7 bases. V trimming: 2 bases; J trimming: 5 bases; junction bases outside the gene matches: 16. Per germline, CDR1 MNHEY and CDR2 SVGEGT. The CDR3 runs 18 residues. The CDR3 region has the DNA TGTGCCAGCAGTTACCGAATCGGCGGGAGTAGGAAGGAAGATACGCAGTATTTT. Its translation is CASSYRIGGSRKEDTQYF.

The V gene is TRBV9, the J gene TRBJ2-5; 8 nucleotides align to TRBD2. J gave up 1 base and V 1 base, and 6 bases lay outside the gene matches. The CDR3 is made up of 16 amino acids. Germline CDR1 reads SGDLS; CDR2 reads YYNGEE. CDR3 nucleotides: TGTGCCAGCAGCGTAAGCGGGAGCTTGGGCCAAGAGACCCAGTACTTC. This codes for CASSVSGSLGQETQYF.

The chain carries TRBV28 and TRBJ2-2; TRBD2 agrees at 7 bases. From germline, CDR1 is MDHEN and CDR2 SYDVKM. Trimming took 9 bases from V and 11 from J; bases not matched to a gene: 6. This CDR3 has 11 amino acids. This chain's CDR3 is CASDGEGELFF. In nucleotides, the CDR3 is TGTGCCAGTGATGGGGAGGGAGAGCTGTTTTTT.

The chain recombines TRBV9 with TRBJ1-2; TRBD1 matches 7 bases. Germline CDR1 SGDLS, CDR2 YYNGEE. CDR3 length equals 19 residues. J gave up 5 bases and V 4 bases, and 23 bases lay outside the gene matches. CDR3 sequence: CASSLLDRATARGQYGYTF. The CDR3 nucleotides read TGTGCCAGCAGCCTGTTAGACAGGGCAACCGCCCGTGGGCAGTATGGCTACACCTTC.

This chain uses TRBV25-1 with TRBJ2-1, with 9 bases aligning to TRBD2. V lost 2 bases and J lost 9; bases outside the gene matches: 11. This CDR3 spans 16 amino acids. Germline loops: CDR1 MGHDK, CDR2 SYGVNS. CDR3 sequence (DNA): TGTGCCAGCAGTGAAATTGGATTAGCGGGAGATGGTGAGCAGTTCTTC. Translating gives CASSEIGLAGDGEQFF. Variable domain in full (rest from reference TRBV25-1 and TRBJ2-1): EADIYQTPRYLVIGTGKKITLECSQTMGHDKMYWYQQDPGMELHLIHYSYGVNSTEKGDLSSESTVSRIRTEHFPLTLESARPSHTSQYLCASSEIGLAGDGEQFFGPGTRLTVL.

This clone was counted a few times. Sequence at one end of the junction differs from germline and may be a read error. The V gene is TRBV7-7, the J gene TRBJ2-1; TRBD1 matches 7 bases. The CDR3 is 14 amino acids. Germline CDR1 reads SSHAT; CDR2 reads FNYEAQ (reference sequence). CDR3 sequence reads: CASSLVLGGSEQFF. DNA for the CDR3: TGTGCTAGCAGCTTGGTACTAGGGGGCAGTGAGCAGTTCTTC.

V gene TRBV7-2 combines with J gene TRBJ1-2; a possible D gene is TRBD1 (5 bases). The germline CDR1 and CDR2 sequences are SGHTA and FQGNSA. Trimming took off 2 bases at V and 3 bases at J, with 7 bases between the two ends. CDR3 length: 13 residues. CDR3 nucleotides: TGTGCCAGCAGCTTACAGGGTGACTATGGCTACACCTTC. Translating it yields CASSLQGDYGYTF.

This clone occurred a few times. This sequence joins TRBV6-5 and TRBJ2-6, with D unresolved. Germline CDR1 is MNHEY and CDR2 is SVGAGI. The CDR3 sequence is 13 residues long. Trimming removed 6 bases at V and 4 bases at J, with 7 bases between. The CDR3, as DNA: TGTGCCAGCAGGGAGTCCGGGGCCAACGTCCTGACTTTC. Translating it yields CASRESGANVLTF.

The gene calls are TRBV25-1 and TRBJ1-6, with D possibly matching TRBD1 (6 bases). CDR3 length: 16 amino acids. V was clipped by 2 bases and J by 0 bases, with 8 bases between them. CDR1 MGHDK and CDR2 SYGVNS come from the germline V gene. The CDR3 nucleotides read TGTGCCAGCAGTGAAACAGGGAGCTCCTATAATTCACCCCTCCACTTT. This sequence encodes CASSETGSSYNSPLHF. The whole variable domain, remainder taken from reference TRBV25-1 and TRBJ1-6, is EADIYQTPRYLVIGTGKKITLECSQTMGHDKMYWYQQDPGMELHLIHYSYGVNSTEKGDLSSESTVSRIRTEHFPLTLESARPSHTSQYLCASSETGSSYNSPLHFGNGTRLTVT.

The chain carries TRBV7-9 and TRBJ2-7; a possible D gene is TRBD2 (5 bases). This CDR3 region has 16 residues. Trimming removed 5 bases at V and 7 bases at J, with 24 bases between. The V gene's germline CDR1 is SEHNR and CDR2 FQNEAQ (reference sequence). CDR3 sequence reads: CASSPDRTGVGLEQYF. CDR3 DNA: TGTGCCAGCAGCCCAGACCGGACCGGGGTGGGGTTGGAGCAGTACTTC.